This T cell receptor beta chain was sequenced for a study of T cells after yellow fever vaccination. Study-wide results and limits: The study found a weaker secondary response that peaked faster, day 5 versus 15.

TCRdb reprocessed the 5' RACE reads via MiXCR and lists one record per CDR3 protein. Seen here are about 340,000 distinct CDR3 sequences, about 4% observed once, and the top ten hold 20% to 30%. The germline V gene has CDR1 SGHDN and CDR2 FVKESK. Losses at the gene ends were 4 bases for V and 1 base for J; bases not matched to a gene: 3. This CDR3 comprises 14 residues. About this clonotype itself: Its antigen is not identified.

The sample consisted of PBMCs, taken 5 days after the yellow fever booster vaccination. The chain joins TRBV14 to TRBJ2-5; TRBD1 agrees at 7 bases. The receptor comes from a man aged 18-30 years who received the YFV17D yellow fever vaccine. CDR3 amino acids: CASSRTGLQETQYF. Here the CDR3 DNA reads TGTGCCAGCAGCCGGACAGGACTCCAAGAGACCCAGTACTTC.